This entry describes one TCR beta chain. Germline V gene lookup returns CDR1 SQVTM and CDR2 ANQGSEA. V was clipped by 0 bases and J by 4 bases, with 13 bases between them. The CDR3 runs to 15 residues. Clones were read by immunoSEQ multiplex PCR, and TCRdb kept only the in-frame ones, dropping some. The repertoire consists of some 130,000 clones, with 65% to 90% occurring once and the leading ten covering about 8%. This record belongs to a study of blood T cell repertoires in COVID-19. Material for sequencing was peripheral blood. The receptor was isolated from a woman aged 55 to 70 with active or convalescent COVID-19. This rearrangement joins TRBV29-1 to TRBJ1-3; no firm D call. The CDR3 loop reads CSVEDIGGFGNTIYF. CDR3 bases: TGCAGCGTTGAAGATATAGGCGGATTCGGAAACACCATATATTTT.